The 29 T cell receptor beta chains below come from one sample, sequenced in a study of shared clonotypes between healthy human individuals. Clones were read by immunoSEQ multiplex PCR, and TCRdb kept only the in-frame ones, dropping some. This sample has approximately 1,500,000 clones, with 95% to 99% found just once. The sample was naive CD4+ T cells sorted from blood. Subset: CD45RA+ positively selected. The receptors stem from a man aged 30-40 years in good health.

The V call is TRBV15, the J call TRBJ2-3; TRBD1 agrees at 7 bases. There are 14 residues in the CDR3. The J segment lost 5 bases and the V segment lost 0 bases, leaving 2 bases of the junction unmatched. Germline V lookup: CDR1 LNHNV, CDR2 YYDKDF (reference sequence). The CDR3 is CATSRDPGGDTQYF. The DNA of the CDR3 is TGTGCCACCAGCAGAGATCCAGGGGGAGATACGCAGTATTTT.

J is TRBJ1-5 and V is TRBV15; D is undetermined. This CDR3 has 15 amino acids. The V and J ends lost 1 base and 3 bases respectively, with 10 bases between them. Germline V gene lookup returns CDR1 LNHNV and CDR2 YYDKDF (reference sequence). The CDR3 protein is CATSRVYQNNQPQHF. CDR3 DNA: TGTGCCACCAGCAGAGTCTACCAAAACAATCAGCCCCAGCATTTT.

This clone was observed a single time. The chain is built from TRBV11-2 and TRBJ2-7; maybe TRBD2 (5 bases). Germline CDR1 SGHAT, CDR2 FQNNGV. This CDR3 comprises 15 residues. With 5 bases removed from V and 0 bases from J, the gap between germline ends came to 14 bases. The CDR3 loop reads CASSRLIAHSYEQYF. DNA for the CDR3: TGTGCCAGCAGCCGACTTATAGCGCACTCCTACGAGCAGTACTTC.

The V and J genes are TRBV18 and TRBJ1-2, with TRBD1 identical over 8 bases. In germline, CDR1 is KGHSH, CDR2 LQKENI. The CDR3 totals 19 residues. V trimming: 1 base; J trimming: 3 bases; junction bases outside the gene matches: 16. Here the CDR3 reads CASSPLGPGQVKKDYGYTF. As DNA, the CDR3 is TGTGCCAGCTCACCACTAGGGCCGGGACAGGTAAAGAAGGACTATGGCTACACCTTC.

This clone was seen once. The chain employs TRBV18 and TRBJ1-5, with 7 bases identical to TRBD1. The CDR3 has 14 amino acids. CDR1 is KGHSH, CDR2 LQKENI, per germline. V lost 6 bases, J lost 8 bases, and 10 bases stayed unmatched. The CDR3 DNA reads TGTGCCAGCTCCTTGGACAGGTCCCTAAAGCCCCAGCATTTT. The encoded protein is CASSLDRSLKPQHF.

This chain connects TRBV25-1 to TRBJ2-2; D is possibly TRBD1 (6 bases). CDR1 and CDR2 from the germline V gene are MGHDK and SYGVNS. The length of the CDR3 is 14 residues. Deletions cut 6 bases from V and 3 bases from J, with 11 bases between. CDR3 sequence reads: CASRARTDTGELFF. Here the CDR3 DNA reads TGTGCCAGCAGGGCCAGGACAGACACCGGGGAGCTGTTTTTT.

V gene TRBV4-3 combines with J gene TRBJ2-6; perhaps TRBD1 as D (5 bases). Germline V gene data show CDR1 as LGHNA and CDR2 as YSLEER. The CDR3 sequence is 17 residues long. V lost 4 bases to trimming and J lost 4 bases, with 17 bases between them. CDR3 nucleotides: TGCGCCAGCAGCCCGGCGACAGTGACGGTAGGGGCCAACGTCCTGACTTTC. It encodes CASSPATVTVGANVLTF.

The chain links TRBV28 to TRBJ1-5, with 7 bases identical to TRBD1. Per the germline V gene, CDR1 is MDHEN and CDR2 is SYDVKM. With V trimmed by 4 bases and J by 7 bases, 13 bases remained unmatched. The CDR3 is 16 amino acids. The chain's CDR3 is CASSWTEVGGRQPQHF. The CDR3, as DNA: TGTGCCAGCAGTTGGACCGAGGTAGGGGGCCGGCAGCCCCAGCATTTT.

This chain links TRBV5-4 with TRBJ1-1, with a weak D call TRBD1 (5 bases). The CDR3 has 15 amino acids. Germline CDR1 and CDR2: SGHNT and YYREEE (reference sequence). Trimming stripped 1 base from V and 0 bases from J, with 10 bases between. The CDR3 here is CASSLTPGMNTEAFF. CDR3 sequence (DNA): TGTGCCAGCAGCTTGACCCCAGGGATGAACACTGAAGCTTTCTTT.

The rearrangement links TRBV18 to TRBJ1-4, with no clear D. V lost 3 bases to trimming and J lost 7 bases, with 21 bases between them. The CDR3 is 17 residues long. Germline CDR1 KGHSH, CDR2 LQKENI. The CDR3 loop reads CASSPVISGVPSEKLFF. CDR3 nucleotides: TGTGCCAGCTCACCGGTGATCTCGGGTGTTCCCAGTGAAAAACTGTTTTTT.

The chain combines TRBV2 with TRBJ1-5, with unresolved D. The CDR3 runs 13 residues. V gave up 3 bases and J gave up 6 bases, with 9 bases separating them. The germline CDR1 and CDR2 sequences are SNHLY and FYNNEI. CDR3 nucleotide sequence: TGTGCCAGCAGTGATGAAGGGCCTCAGCCCCAGCATTTT. This sequence encodes CASSDEGPQPQHF. The full variable domain, completed using reference TRBV2 and TRBJ1-5, is EPEVTQTPSHQVTQMGQEVILRCVPISNHLYFYWYRQILGQKVEFLVSFYNNEISEKSEIFDDQFSVERPDGSNFTLKIRSTKLEDSAMYFCASSDEGPQPQHFGDGTRLSIL.

About this clone: In the same sample, other DNA sequences code for this CDR3. The V call is TRBV2, the J call TRBJ2-5; TRBD1 is a possible D gene (5 bases). Germline CDR1 and CDR2: SNHLY and FYNNEI. V was shortened by 2 bases and J by 1 base, with 5 bases between the two germline ends. The CDR3 runs 13 residues. The CDR3 sequence: CASSEQGQETQYF. CDR3 bases: TGTGCCAGCAGTGAACAGGGCCAAGAGACCCAGTACTTC.

The V call is TRBV14, the J call TRBJ2-5; 11 nucleotides align to TRBD2. V gave up 3 bases and J gave up 12 bases; unmatched junction bases: 6. From germline, CDR1 is SGHDN and CDR2 FVKESK. The CDR3 loop spans 13 amino acids. For the CDR3, the DNA is TGTGCCAGCAGCCAGGTTCCGGGACTAGCGGAGTACTTC. It specifies CASSQVPGLAEYF.

This clone is a singleton in its sample. The junction does not match germline at one end; this may be a read error. The V and J genes are TRBV2 and TRBJ2-2; TRBD2 matches at 15 bases. The CDR3 has 18 residues. The V gene's germline CDR1 is SNHLY and CDR2 FYNNEI. The CDR3 coding sequence is TGTGCCAGCAGGGAAGGACTAGCGGGAGGGCCGGGCACCGGGGAGCTGTTTTTT. Amino acid sequence: CASREGLAGGPGTGELFF.

The chain is built from TRBV10-1 and TRBJ2-7; TRBD2 might be the D (6 bases). Trimming took 2 bases from V and 4 from J, leaving 15 bases between them. The CDR3 extends over 15 amino acids. The germline V gene encodes CDR1 WNHNN and CDR2 SYGVQD (reference sequence). CDR3 amino acids: CASSEGGARVYEQYF. CDR3 DNA sequence: TGCGCCAGCAGTGAGGGAGGGGCGCGGGTATACGAGCAGTACTTC.

The CDR3 reads CASSRPRGNLYEQYF. The CDR3 coding sequence is TGTGCCAGCAGCCGACCGAGAGGGAACCTCTACGAGCAGTACTTC. V usage is TRBV28 and J usage is TRBJ2-7, with D possibly being TRBD2 (5 bases). In germline, CDR1 is MDHEN, CDR2 SYDVKM. CDR3 length equals 15 residues. The V end was cut by 6 bases, the J end by 3 bases, with 18 bases between. Combining the CDR3 with reference TRBV28 and TRBJ2-7 gives the whole variable domain DVKVTQSSRYLVKRTGEKVFLECVQDMDHENMFWYRQDPGLGLRLIYFSYDVKMKEKGDIPEGYSVSREKKERFSLILESASTNQTSMYLCASSRPRGNLYEQYFGPGTRLTVT.

This chain connects TRBV30 to TRBJ2-1; 7 positions agree with TRBD2. Germline trimming cut 7 bases from V and 5 bases from J; bases unmatched to any gene: 8. The germline CDR1 and CDR2 sequences are GTSNPN and SVGIG (reference sequence). The CDR3 consists of 13 residues. CDR3 sequence: CAFKRDHDNEQFF. CDR3 coding DNA: TGTGCCTTTAAGCGGGACCACGACAATGAGCAGTTCTTC.

This chain uses TRBV9 with TRBJ1-4, with D unresolved. CDR3 length: 15 amino acids. The germline V and J ends were trimmed by 2 bases and 4 bases, with 12 bases remaining between them. Germline V gives CDR1 SGDLS, CDR2 YYNGEE. The CDR3 region is CASSVLGGFNEKLFF. CDR3 DNA: TGTGCCAGCAGCGTTCTCGGTGGTTTTAATGAAAAACTGTTTTTT.

The chain employs TRBV14 and TRBJ2-7, with TRBD1 identical over 7 bases. Germline CDR1 SGHDN, CDR2 FVKESK. The CDR3 has 17 residues. Trimming at V came to 4 bases and at J to 3 bases, leaving 15 bases not matched to a gene. CDR3 nucleotides: TGTGCCAGCAGCCTCCACCATGTACAGGGGAGAGGCTACGAGCAGTACTTC. Protein product: CASSLHHVQGRGYEQYF.

The chain carries TRBV10-3 and TRBJ2-5; no firm D call. Trimming shortened V by 0 bases and J by 2 bases, and 10 bases separated the two germline ends. Germline CDR1 is ENHRY and CDR2 is SYGVKD. The CDR3 consists of 15 residues. This chain's CDR3 is CAISESPARQETQYF. In DNA, the CDR3 is TGTGCCATCAGTGAGTCTCCGGCCAGACAAGAGACCCAGTACTTC.

The V and J genes are TRBV5-1 and TRBJ2-1, with 9 bases matching TRBD2. Germline V lookup: CDR1 SGHRS, CDR2 YFSETQ. The CDR3 sequence is 15 residues long. V lost 7 bases and J lost 0; bases outside the gene matches: 5. The CDR3 spells CASQETSGSYNEQFF. In nucleotides, the CDR3 is TGCGCCAGCCAAGAGACTAGCGGCTCCTACAATGAGCAGTTCTTC.

The chain uses TRBV6-4 and TRBJ1-1; D is unclear. The germline V gene has CDR1 MRHNA and CDR2 SNTAGT. Trimming stripped 6 bases from V and 0 bases from J, with 8 bases between. The CDR3 sequence is 13 residues long. The CDR3 here is CASRDQLNTEAFF. The CDR3 nucleotides are TGTGCCAGCAGGGACCAGTTGAACACTGAAGCTTTCTTT.

CDR3 in amino acids: CSVQHPSGSYEQYF. The CDR3 DNA reads TGCAGCGTCCAACACCCTAGCGGGAGCTACGAGCAGTACTTC. This sequence joins TRBV29-1 and TRBJ2-7, with 10 bases fitting TRBD2. Germline CDR1 reads SQVTM; CDR2 reads ANQGSEA. The V and J ends lost 6 bases and 3 bases, in that order; junction bases with no gene match: 8. The CDR3 extends over 14 amino acids.

The chain recombines TRBV18 with TRBJ1-2; D not certain. Germline CDR1 and CDR2: KGHSH and LQKENI. The germline V and J ends were trimmed by 1 base and 4 bases, with 16 bases remaining between them. This CDR3 is 16 amino acids long. The CDR3 reads CASSPLSEEPSYGYTF. The CDR3 DNA follows: TGTGCCAGCTCACCACTTTCAGAAGAGCCTTCCTATGGCTACACCTTC. The full variable domain, rest sourced from reference TRBV18 and TRBJ1-2, is NAGVMQNPRHLVRRRGQEARLRCSPMKGHSHVYWYRQLPEEGLKFMVYLQKENIIDESGMPKERFSAEFPKEGPSILRIQQVVRGDSAAYFCASSPLSEEPSYGYTFGSGTRLTVV.

This clone was seen only once. The chain is built from TRBV7-8 and TRBJ2-1; TRBD1 might be the D (6 bases). The V gene lost 6 bases and the J gene lost 7 bases, with 19 bases spanning the gap. The CDR3 consists of 15 residues. The germline V gene has CDR1 SGHVS and CDR2 FQNEAQ. DNA of the CDR3: TGTGCCAGCAGTCCCTGGGGGCTTAGGGGGAATGAGCAGTTCTTC. This sequence encodes CASSPWGLRGNEQFF.

As DNA, the CDR3 is TGTGCCAGCAGCTTAGAGCAGGTAGAGGCAGGCAACTATGGCTACACCTTC. Its protein is CASSLEQVEAGNYGYTF. This chain joins TRBV7-9 and TRBJ1-2; D ambiguous. Trimming pared 1 base from V and 2 bases from J, leaving 17 bases between. The CDR3 totals 17 residues. Per the germline V gene, CDR1 is SEHNR and CDR2 is FQNEAQ (reference sequence).

V and J are TRBV10-2 and TRBJ2-7, with TRBD1 matching over 9 bases. The V segment lost 6 bases and the J segment 2 bases; nucleotides outside the gene matches: 11. The CDR3 covers 16 residues. The V gene's germline CDR1 is WSHSY and CDR2 SAAADI. The CDR3 DNA follows: TGCGCCAGCAGAAAAACCGGGACAGGGAGTACCTACGAGCAGTACTTC. Protein product: CASRKTGTGSTYEQYF.

The V and J genes are TRBV14 and TRBJ2-7; D perhaps matches TRBD1 (5 bases). Deletions cut 4 bases from V and 0 bases from J, with 13 bases between. Germline CDR1 reads SGHDN; CDR2 reads FVKESK. The CDR3 is 15 amino acids. The CDR3 spells CASSPRVLPSYEQYF. As DNA, the CDR3 is TGTGCCAGCAGCCCCAGGGTTCTTCCCTCCTACGAGCAGTACTTC.

J is TRBJ1-1 and V is TRBV4-1, with D unresolved. Germline CDR1 is MGHRA and CDR2 is YSYEKL. The CDR3 contains 16 residues. V was cut by 0 bases and J by 4 bases, with 15 bases left in between. The CDR3 loop is CASSQDPVLPGTEAFF. The CDR3 DNA is TGCGCCAGCAGCCAAGACCCGGTGCTGCCGGGCACTGAAGCTTTCTTT.